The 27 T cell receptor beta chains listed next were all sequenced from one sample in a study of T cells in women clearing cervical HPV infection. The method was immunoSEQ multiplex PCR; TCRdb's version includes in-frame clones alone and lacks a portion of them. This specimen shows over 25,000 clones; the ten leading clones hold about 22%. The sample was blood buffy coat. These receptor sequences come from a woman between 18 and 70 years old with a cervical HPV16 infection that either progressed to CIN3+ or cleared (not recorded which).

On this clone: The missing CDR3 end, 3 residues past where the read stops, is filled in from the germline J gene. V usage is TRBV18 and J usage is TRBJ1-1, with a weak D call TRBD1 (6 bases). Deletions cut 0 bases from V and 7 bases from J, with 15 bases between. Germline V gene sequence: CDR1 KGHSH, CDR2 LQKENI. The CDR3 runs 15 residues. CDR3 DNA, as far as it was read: TGTGCCAGCTCACCACCCGCCACAGGGAGCCTTGAA. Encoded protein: CASSPPATGSLE. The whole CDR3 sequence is CASSPPATGSLEAFF.

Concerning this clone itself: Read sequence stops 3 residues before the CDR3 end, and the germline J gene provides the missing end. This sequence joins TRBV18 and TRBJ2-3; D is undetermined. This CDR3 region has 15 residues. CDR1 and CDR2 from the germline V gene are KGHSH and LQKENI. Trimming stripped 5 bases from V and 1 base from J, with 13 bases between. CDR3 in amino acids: CASSEKNRRTDTQYF. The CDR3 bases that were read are TGTGCCAGCTCAGAGAAGAACAGACGCACAGATACG.

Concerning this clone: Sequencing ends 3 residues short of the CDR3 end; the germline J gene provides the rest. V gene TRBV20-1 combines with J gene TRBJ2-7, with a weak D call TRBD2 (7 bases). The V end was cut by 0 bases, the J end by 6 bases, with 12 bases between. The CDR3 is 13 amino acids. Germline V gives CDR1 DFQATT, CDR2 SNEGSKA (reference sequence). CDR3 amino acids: CSAREYREGEQYF. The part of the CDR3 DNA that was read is TGCAGTGCTAGAGAATACAGGGAGGGCGAG.

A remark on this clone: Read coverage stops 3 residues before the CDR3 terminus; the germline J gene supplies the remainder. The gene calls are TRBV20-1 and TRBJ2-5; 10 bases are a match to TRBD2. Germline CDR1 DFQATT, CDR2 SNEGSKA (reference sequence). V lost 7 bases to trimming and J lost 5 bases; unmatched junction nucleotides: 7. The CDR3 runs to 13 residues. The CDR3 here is CSVRLGLAETQYF. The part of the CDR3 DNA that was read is TGCAGTGTAAGATTGGGACTAGCGGAGACC.

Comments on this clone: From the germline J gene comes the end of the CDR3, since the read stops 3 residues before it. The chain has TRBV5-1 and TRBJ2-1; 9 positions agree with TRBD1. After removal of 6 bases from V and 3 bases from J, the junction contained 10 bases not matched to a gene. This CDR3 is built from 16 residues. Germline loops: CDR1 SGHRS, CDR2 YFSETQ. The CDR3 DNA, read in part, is TGCGCCAGCAAGGAGAAGGCGGGACAGGGCTACAATGAG. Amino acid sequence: CASKEKAGQGYNE. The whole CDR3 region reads CASKEKAGQGYNEQFF.

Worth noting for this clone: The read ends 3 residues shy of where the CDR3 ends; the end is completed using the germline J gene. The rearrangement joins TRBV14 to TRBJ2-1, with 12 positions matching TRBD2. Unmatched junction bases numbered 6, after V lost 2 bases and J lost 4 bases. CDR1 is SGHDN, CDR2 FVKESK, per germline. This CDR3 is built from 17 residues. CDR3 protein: CASSQPSGRAAYNEQFF. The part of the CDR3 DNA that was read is TGTGCCAGCAGCCAACCTAGCGGGAGGGCCGCGTACAATGAG.

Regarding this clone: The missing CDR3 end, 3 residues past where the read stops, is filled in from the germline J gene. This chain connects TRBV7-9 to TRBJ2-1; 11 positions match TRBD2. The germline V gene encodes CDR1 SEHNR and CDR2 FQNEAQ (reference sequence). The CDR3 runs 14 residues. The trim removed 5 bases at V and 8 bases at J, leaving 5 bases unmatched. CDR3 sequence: CASSTSGSAYEQFF. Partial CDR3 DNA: TGTGCCAGCAGCACTAGCGGGAGCGCCTATGAG.

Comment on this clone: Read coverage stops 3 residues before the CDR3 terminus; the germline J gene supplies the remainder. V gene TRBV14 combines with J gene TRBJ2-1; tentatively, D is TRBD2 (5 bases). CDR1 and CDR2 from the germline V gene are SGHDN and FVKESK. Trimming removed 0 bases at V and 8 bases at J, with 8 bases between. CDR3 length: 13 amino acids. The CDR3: CASSQDSGDEQFF. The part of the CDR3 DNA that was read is TGTGCCAGCAGCCAAGATTCCGGGGATGAG.

CDR3 DNA (partial): TGTGCCAGCAGACCTAGGGACAGGGATCACGAG. It encodes CASRPRDRDHE. Given in full, the CDR3 is CASRPRDRDHEQYF. This chain uses TRBV7-9 with TRBJ2-7; 9 positions agree with TRBD1. The CDR3 end is not reached by the read, which stops 3 residues before it; the germline J gene fills it in. The germline V gene has CDR1 SEHNR and CDR2 FQNEAQ (reference sequence). The junction had 8 bases not matched to a gene; V was cut back by 6 bases and J by 5 bases. This CDR3 is built from 14 residues.

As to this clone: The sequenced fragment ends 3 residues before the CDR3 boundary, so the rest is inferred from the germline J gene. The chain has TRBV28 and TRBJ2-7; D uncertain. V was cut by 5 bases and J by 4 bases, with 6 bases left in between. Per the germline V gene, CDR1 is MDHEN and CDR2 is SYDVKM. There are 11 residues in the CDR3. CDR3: CASSQTYEQYF. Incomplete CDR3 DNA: TGTGCCAGCAGTCAGACTTACGAG.

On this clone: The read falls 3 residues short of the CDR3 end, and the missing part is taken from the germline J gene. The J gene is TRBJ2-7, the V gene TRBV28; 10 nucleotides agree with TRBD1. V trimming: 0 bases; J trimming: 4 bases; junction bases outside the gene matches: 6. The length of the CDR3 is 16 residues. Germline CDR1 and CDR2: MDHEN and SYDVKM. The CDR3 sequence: CASSLWGGDRGYEQYF. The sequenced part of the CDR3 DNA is TGTGCCAGCAGTTTATGGGGGGGGGACAGGGGATACGAG. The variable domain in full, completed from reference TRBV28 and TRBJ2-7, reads DVKVTQSSRYLVKRTGEKVFLECVQDMDHENMFWYRQDPGLGLRLIYFSYDVKMKEKGDIPEGYSVSREKKERFSLILESASTNQTSMYLCASSLWGGDRGYEQYFGPGTRLTVT.

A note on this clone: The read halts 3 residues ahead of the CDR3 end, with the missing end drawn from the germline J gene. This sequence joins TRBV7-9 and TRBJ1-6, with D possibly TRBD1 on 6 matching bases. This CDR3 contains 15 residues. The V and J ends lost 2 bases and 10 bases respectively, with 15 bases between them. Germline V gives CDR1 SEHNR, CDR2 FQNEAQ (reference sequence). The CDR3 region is CASSLQTGPGSPLHF. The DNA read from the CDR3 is TGTGCCAGCAGCTTACAAACAGGGCCGGGGTCACCC.

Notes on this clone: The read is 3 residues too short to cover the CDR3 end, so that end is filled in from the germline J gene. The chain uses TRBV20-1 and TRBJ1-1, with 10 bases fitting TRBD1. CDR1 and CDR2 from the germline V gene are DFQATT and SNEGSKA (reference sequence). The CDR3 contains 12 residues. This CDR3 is CSVRQGAKEAFF. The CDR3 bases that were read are TGCAGTGTGAGACAGGGGGCGAAAGAA.

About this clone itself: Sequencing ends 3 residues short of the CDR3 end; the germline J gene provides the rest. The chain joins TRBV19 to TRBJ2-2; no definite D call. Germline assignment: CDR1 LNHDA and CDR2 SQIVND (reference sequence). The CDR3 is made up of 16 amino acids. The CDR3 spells CASSIDPRSVANVLFF. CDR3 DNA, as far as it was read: TGTGCCAGTAGTATAGATCCACGTTCAGTGGCCAACGTG. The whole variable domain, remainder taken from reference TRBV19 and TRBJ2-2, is DGGITQSPKYLFRKEGQNVTLSCEQNLNHDAMYWYRQDPGQGLRLIYYSQIVNDFQKGDIAEGYSVSREKKESFPLTVTSAQKNPTAFYLCASSIDPRSVANVLFFGEGSRLTVL.

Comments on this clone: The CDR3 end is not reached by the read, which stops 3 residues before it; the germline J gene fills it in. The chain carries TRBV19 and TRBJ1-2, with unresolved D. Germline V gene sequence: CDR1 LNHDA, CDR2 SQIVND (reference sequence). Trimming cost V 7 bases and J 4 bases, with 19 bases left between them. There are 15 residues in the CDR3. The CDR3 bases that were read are TGTGCCAGTAAGATTGGGCAGCCTGCGGGCTATGGC. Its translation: CASKIGQPAGYG. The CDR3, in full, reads CASKIGQPAGYGYTF.

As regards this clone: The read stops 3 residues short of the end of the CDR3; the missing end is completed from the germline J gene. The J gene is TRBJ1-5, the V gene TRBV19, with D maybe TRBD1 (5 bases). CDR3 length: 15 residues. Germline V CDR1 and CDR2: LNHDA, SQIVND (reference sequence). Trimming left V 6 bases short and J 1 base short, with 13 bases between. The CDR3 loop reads CASRVPGSSNQPQHF. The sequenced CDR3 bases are TGTGCCAGTAGGGTACCAGGGTCAAGCAATCAGCCC.

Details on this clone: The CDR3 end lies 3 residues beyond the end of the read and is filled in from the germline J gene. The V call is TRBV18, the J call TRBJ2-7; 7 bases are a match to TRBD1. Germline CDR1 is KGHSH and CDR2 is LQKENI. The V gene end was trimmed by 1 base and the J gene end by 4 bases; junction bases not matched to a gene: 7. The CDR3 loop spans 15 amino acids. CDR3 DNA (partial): TGTGCCAGCTCACCACAAGCAGGGGGATTATACGAG. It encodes CASSPQAGGLYE. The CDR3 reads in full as CASSPQAGGLYEQYF.

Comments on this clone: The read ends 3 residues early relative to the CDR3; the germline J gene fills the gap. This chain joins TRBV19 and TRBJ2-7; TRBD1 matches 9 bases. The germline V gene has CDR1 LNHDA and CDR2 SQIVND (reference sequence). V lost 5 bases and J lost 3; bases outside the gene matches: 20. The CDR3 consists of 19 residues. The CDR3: CASSYHGSLGTGTYYEQYF. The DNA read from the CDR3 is TGTGCCAGTAGTTACCATGGTTCCCTCGGGACAGGGACCTACTACGAG.

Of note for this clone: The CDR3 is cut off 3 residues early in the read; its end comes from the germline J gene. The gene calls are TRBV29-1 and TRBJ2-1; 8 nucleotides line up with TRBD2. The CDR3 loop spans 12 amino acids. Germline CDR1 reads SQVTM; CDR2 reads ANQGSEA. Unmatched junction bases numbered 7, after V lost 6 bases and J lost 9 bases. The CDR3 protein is CSVIAGTIEQFF. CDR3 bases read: TGCAGCGTGATAGCGGGAACCATTGAG.

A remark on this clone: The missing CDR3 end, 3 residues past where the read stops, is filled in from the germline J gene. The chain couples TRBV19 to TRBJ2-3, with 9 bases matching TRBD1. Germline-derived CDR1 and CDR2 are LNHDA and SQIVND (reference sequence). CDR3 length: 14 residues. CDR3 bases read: TGTGCCAGTAAGGACAGGGGTGGTAATCAGCCG. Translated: CASKDRGGNQP. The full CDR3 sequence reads CASKDRGGNQPQYF.

The CDR3 loop is CASSARLAGGGTQYF. The part of the CDR3 DNA that was read is TGTGCCAGCAGTGCGAGACTAGCGGGAGGTGGGACG. The V and J genes are TRBV2 and TRBJ2-3, with TRBD2 matching over 13 bases. The read finishes 3 residues shy of the CDR3 end, and the germline J gene is used to complete it. CDR3 length: 15 residues. The germline V gene has CDR1 SNHLY and CDR2 FYNNEI. The full variable domain, with the rest looked up from reference TRBV2 and TRBJ2-3, is EPEVTQTPSHQVTQMGQEVILRCVPISNHLYFYWYRQILGQKVEFLVSFYNNEISEKSEIFDDQFSVERPDGSNFTLKIRSTKLEDSAMYFCASSARLAGGGTQYFGPGTRLTVL.

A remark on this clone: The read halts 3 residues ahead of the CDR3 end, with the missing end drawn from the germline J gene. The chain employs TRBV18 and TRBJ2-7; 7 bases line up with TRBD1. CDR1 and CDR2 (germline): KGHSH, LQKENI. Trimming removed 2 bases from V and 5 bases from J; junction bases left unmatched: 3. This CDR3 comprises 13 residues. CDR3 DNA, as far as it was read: TGTGCCAGCTCACCAACAGGGGCCCACGAG. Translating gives CASSPTGAHE. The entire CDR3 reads CASSPTGAHEQYF.

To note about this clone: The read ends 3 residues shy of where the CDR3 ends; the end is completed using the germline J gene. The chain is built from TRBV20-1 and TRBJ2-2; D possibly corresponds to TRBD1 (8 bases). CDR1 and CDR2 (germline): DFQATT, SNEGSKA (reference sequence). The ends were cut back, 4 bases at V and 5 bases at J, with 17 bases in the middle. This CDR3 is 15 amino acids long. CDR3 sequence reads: CSATTTGEGTGELFF. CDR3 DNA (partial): TGCAGTGCTACAACGACAGGGGAGGGAACCGGGGAG.

Partial CDR3 DNA: TGTGCCAGTAGTATCCGGGCTAGCGGGACTTACAATGAG. Amino acid sequence: CASSIRASGTYNE. In full, the CDR3 is CASSIRASGTYNEQFF. J is TRBJ2-1 and V is TRBV19, with 9 bases identical to TRBD2. From the germline J gene comes the end of the CDR3, since the read stops 3 residues before it. Germline V gene data show CDR1 as LNHDA and CDR2 as SQIVND (reference sequence). This CDR3 is 16 amino acids long. The V gene end was trimmed by 3 bases and the J gene end by 4 bases; junction bases not matched to a gene: 7.

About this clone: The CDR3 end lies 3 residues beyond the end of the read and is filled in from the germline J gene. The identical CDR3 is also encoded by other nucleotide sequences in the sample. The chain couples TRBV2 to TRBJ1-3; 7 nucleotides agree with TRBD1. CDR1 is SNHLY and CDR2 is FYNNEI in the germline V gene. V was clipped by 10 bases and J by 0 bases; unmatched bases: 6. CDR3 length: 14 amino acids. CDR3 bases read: TGTGCCAAAAGACAGGGACGCTCTGGAAACACC. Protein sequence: CAKRQGRSGNT. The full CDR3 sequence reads CAKRQGRSGNTIYF. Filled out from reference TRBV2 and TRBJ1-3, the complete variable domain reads EPEVTQTPSHQVTQMGQEVILRCVPISNHLYFYWYRQILGQKVEFLVSFYNNEISEKSEIFDDQFSVERPDGSNFTLKIRSTKLEDSAMYFCAKRQGRSGNTIYFGEGSWLTVV.

The CDR3 loop is CATSRDIGQGQPQHF. The CDR3 bases that were read are TGTGCCACCAGCAGAGATATTGGGCAGGGGCAGCCC. The V gene is TRBV15, the J gene TRBJ1-5; weak D call: TRBD1 (6 bases). The DNA ends 3 residues before the CDR3 does, and the rest of the CDR3 is filled in from the germline J gene. This CDR3 has 15 amino acids. Trimming left V 0 bases short and J 7 bases short, with 13 bases between. In germline, CDR1 is LNHNV, CDR2 YYDKDF (reference sequence).

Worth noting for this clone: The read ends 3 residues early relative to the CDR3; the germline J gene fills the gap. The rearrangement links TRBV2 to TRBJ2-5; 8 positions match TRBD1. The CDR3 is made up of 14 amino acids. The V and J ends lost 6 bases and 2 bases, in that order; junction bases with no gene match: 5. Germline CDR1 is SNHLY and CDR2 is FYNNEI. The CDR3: CASRAGGYQETQYF. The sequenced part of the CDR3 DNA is TGTGCCAGCAGGGCAGGGGGCTATCAAGAGACC.